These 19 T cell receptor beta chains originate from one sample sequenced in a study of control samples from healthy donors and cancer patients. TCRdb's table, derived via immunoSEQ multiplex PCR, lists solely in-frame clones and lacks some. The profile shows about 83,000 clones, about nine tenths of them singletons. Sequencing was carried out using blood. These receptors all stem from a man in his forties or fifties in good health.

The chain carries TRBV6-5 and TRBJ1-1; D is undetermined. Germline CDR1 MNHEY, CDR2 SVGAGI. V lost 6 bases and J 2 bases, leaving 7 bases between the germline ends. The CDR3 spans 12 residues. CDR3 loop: CASSRRNTEAFF. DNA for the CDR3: TGTGCCAGCAGCAGACGTAACACTGAAGCTTTCTTT.

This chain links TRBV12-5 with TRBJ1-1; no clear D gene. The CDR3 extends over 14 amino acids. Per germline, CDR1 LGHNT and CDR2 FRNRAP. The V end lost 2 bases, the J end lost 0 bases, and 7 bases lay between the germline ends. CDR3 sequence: CASGLNPMNTEAFF. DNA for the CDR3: TGTGCTAGTGGTTTGAATCCCATGAACACTGAAGCTTTCTTT. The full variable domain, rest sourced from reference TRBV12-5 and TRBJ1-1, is DARVTQTPRHKVTEMGQEVTMRCQPILGHNTVFWYRQTMMQGLELLAYFRNRAPLDDSGMPKDRFSAEMPDATLATLKIQPSEPRDSAVYFCASGLNPMNTEAFFGQGTRLTVV.

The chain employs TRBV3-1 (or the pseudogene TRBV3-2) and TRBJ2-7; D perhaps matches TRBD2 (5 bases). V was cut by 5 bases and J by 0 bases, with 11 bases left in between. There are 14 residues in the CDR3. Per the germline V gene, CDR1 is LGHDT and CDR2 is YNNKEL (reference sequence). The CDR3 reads CASSRVGSSYEQYF. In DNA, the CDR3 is TGTGCCAGCAGCAGGGTGGGGAGCTCCTACGAGCAGTACTTC.

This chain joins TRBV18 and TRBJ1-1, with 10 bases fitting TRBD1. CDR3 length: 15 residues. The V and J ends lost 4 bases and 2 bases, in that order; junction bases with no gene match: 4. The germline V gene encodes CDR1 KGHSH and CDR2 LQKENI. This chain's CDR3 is CASSLRTGGNTEAFF. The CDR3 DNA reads TGTGCCAGCTCACTCCGGACAGGGGGTAACACTGAAGCTTTCTTT.

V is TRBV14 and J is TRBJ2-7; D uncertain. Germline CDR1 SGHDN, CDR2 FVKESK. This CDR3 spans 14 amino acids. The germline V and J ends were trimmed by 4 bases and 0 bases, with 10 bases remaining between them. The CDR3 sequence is CASSRGVSSYEQYF. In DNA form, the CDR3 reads TGTGCCAGCAGCCGAGGAGTGAGCTCCTACGAGCAGTACTTC.

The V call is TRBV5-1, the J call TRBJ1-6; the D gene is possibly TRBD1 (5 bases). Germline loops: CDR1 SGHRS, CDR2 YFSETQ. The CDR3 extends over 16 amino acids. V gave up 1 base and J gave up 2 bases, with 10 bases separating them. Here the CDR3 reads CASSLQGITYNSPLHF. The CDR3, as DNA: TGCGCCAGCAGCTTGCAGGGTATCACCTATAATTCACCCCTCCACTTT.

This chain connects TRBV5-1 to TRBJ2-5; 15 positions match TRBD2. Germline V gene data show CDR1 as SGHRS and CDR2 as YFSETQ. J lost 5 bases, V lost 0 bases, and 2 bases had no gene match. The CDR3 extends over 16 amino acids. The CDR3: CASSLGGTSGGETQYF. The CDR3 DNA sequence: TGCGCCAGCAGCTTGGGCGGGACTAGCGGGGGGGAGACCCAGTACTTC.

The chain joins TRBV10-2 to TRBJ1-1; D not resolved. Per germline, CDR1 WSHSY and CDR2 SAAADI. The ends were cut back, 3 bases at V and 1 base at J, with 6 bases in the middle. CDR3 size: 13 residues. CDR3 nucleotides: TGCGCCAGCAGTGAACAGCAGAACACTGAAGCTTTCTTT. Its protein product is CASSEQQNTEAFF.

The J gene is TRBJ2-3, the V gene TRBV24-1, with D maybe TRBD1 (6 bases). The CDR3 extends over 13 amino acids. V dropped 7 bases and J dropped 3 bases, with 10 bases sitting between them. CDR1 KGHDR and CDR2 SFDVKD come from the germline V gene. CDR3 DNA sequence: TGTGCCACCAGCCAGGGGATGACAGATACGCAGTATTTT. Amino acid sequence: CATSQGMTDTQYF.

The CDR3 region has the DNA TGTGCCAGCAGTGAGTTCTTTGACGGTAGCAATCAGCCCCAGCATTTT. Protein sequence: CASSEFFDGSNQPQHF. V is TRBV6-1 and J is TRBJ1-5, with no clear D. Per germline, CDR1 MNHNS and CDR2 SASEGT. With 3 bases removed from V and 0 bases from J, the gap between germline ends came to 12 bases. There are 16 residues in the CDR3.

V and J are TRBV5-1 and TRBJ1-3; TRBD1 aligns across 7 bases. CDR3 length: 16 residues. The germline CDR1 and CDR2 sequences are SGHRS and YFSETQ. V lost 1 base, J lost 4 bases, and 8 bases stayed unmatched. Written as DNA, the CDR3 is TGCGCCAGCAGCTTGACAGGGGAGAGGTCGGGAAACACCATATATTTT. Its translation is CASSLTGERSGNTIYF.

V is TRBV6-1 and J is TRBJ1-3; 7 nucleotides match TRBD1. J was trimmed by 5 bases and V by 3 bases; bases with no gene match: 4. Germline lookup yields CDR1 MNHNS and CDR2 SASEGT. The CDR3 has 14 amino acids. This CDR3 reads CASSEEGGRNTIYF. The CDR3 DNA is TGTGCCAGCAGTGAGGAAGGGGGCCGAAACACCATATATTTT.

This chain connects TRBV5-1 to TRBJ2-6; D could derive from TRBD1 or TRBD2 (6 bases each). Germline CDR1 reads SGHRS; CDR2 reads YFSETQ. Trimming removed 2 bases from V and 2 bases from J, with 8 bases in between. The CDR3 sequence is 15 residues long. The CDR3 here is CASSLGGTGANVLTF. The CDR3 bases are TGCGCCAGCAGCTTAGGGGGGACTGGGGCCAACGTCCTGACTTTC. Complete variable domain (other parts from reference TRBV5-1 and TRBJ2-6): KAGVTQTPRYLIKTRGQQVTLSCSPISGHRSVSWYQQTPGQGLQFLFEYFSETQRNKGNFPGRFSGRQFSNSRSEMNVSTLELGDSALYLCASSLGGTGANVLTFGAGSRLTVL.

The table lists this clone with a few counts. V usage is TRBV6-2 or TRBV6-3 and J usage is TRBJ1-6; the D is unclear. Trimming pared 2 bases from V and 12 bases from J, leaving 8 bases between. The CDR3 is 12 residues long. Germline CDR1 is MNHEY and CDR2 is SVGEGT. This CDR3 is CASSYPLEPLHF. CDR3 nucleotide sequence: TGTGCCAGCAGTTACCCTCTTGAACCCCTCCACTTT.

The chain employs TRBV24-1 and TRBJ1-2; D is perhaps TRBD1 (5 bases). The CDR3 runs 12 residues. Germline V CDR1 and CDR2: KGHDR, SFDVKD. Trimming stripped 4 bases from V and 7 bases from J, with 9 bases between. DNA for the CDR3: TGTGCCACCAGTGAGGAGGGGTTTGGCTACACCTTC. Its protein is CATSEEGFGYTF.

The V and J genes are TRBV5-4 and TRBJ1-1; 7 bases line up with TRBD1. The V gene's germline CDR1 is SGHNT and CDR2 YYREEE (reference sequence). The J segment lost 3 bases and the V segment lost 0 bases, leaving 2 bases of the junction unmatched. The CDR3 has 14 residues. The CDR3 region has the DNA TGTGCCAGCAGCTTGGACCAGGGGGACACTGAAGCTTTCTTT. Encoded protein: CASSLDQGDTEAFF.

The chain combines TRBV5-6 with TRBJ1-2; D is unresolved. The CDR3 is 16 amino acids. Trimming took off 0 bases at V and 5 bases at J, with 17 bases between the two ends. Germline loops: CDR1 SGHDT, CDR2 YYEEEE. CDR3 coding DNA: TGTGCCAGCAGCTTGGCCTTACCAGGCGCGGGGTATGGCTACACCTTC. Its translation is CASSLALPGAGYGYTF.

In DNA form, the CDR3 reads TGTGCCATCAGTGAGTCTGGGGGGCCCACTGAAGCTTTCTTT. This gives the protein CAISESGGPTEAFF. The V call is TRBV10-3, the J call TRBJ1-1, with D maybe TRBD1 (6 bases). The CDR3 has 14 amino acids. Germline V gene sequence: CDR1 ENHRY, CDR2 SYGVKD. V was shortened by 0 bases and J by 4 bases, with 9 bases between the two germline ends.

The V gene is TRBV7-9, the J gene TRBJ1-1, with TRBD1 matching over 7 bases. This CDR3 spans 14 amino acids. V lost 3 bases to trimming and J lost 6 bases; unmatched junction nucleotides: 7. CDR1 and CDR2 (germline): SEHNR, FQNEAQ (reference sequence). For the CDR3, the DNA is TGTGCCAGCAGCTTGACAGGGTTTGGTCCTGAAGCTTTCTTT. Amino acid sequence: CASSLTGFGPEAFF.